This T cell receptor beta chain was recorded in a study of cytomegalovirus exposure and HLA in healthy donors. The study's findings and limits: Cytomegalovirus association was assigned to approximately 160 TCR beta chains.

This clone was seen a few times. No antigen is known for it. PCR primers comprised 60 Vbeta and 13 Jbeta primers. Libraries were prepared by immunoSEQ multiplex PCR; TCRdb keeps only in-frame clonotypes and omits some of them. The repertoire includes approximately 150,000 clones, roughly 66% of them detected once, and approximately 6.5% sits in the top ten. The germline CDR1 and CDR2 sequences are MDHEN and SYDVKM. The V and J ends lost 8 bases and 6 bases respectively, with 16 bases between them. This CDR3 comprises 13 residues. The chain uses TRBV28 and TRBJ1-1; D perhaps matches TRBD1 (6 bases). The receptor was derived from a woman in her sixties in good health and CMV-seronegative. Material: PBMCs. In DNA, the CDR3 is TGTGCCAGCCTTGGGGGGGGGCCCGCTGAAGCTTTCTTT. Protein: CASLGGGPAEAFF.